Listed below are T cell receptor beta chains from one sample, sequenced in a study of cytomegalovirus exposure and HLA in healthy donors. The assay was immunoSEQ multiplex PCR, and TCRdb's table has in-frame clones only and misses some. The sample lists under 150,000 clones, 74% occurring once. Sequenced input: PBMCs. The receptors originated from a woman between 35 and 50 years old in good health and CMV-seropositive. CDR3s include the opening cysteine and the closing phenylalanine or tryptophan. The order of the fields is V gene, D gene, J gene, clone size, CDR3 DNA, CDR3 protein. A D gene is named only where the DNA matches it firmly. Size is stated for part of the rows, as once, few or many counts, or as a class when the clone is expanded.

v_call: TRBV2; d_call: .; j_call: TRBJ1-4; clone_size: .; cdr3_nt: TGTGCCAGCGCACAGGGTGGGGAAAAACTGTTTTTT; cdr3_aa: CASAQGGEKLFF
v_call: TRBV9; d_call: TRBD2; j_call: TRBJ2-2; clone_size: .; cdr3_nt: TGTGCCAGCAGGGCTAGCGGAAGCACCGGGGAGCTGTTTTTT; cdr3_aa: CASRASGSTGELFF
v_call: TRBV18; d_call: .; j_call: TRBJ2-6; clone_size: .; cdr3_nt: TGTGCCAGCTCACCTGGTGGCGGGGCCAACGTCCTGACTTTC; cdr3_aa: CASSPGGGANVLTF
v_call: TRBV9; d_call: TRBD2; j_call: TRBJ2-1; clone_size: .; cdr3_nt: TGTGCCAGCAGCGGAAACCCCGGGGAGCGGGATATTAACAATGAGCAGTTCTTC; cdr3_aa: CASSGNPGERDINNEQFF
v_call: TRBV10-3; d_call: TRBD1; j_call: TRBJ2-7; clone_size: .; cdr3_nt: TGTGCCATCAGTGGTGGGACAGTCTCCTACGAGCAGTACTTC; cdr3_aa: CAISGGTVSYEQYF
v_call: TRBV5-6; d_call: .; j_call: TRBJ2-7; clone_size: .; cdr3_nt: TGTGCCAGCAGCGCGGGGGCTAACTACGAGCAGTACTTC; cdr3_aa: CASSAGANYEQYF
v_call: TRBV5-1; d_call: TRBD1; j_call: TRBJ2-5; clone_size: few; cdr3_nt: TGCGCCAGCAGCACCCGGACAGGGTGGGGGGAGACCCAGTACTTC; cdr3_aa: CASSTRTGWGETQYF
v_call: TRBV5-1; d_call: .; j_call: TRBJ2-2; clone_size: few; cdr3_nt: TGCGCCAGCAGCTTGCTGGGGCCAGCGGGGGAGCTGTTTTTT; cdr3_aa: CASSLLGPAGELFF
v_call: TRBV6-5; d_call: .; j_call: TRBJ1-1; clone_size: once; cdr3_nt: TGTGCCAGCAACAAACCAGGGGTGGGCACTGAAGCTTTCTTT; cdr3_aa: CASNKPGVGTEAFF
v_call: TRBV6-1; d_call: TRBD1; j_call: TRBJ1-2; clone_size: once; cdr3_nt: TGTGCCAGCAGTGAATGGACAGGGGGCGGGGGTGGCTACACCTTC; cdr3_aa: CASSEWTGGGGGYTF
v_call: TRBV6-1; d_call: .; j_call: TRBJ1-5; clone_size: .; cdr3_nt: TGTGCCAGCAGTGAAGGGCGCAATCAGCCCCAGCATTTT; cdr3_aa: CASSEGRNQPQHF
v_call: TRBV6-5; d_call: .; j_call: TRBJ1-5; clone_size: .; cdr3_nt: TGTGCCAGCAGTTACTCGGGAGGTTATGCTTGGCCCCAGCATTTT; cdr3_aa: CASSYSGGYAWPQHF
v_call: TRBV2; d_call: TRBD1; j_call: TRBJ2-3; clone_size: .; cdr3_nt: TGTGCCAGCAGCCGGACAGGTCGCACAGATACGCAGTATTTT; cdr3_aa: CASSRTGRTDTQYF
v_call: TRBV7-3; d_call: TRBD1; j_call: TRBJ2-5; clone_size: .; cdr3_nt: TGTGCCAGCAGCTTAAGCACCACAGGGGGAGAGACCCAGTACTTC; cdr3_aa: CASSLSTTGGETQYF
v_call: TRBV7-6; d_call: .; j_call: TRBJ1-1; clone_size: .; cdr3_nt: TGTGCCAGCAGCTTAATTGCCGAGGGCGCTGAAGCTTTCTTT; cdr3_aa: CASSLIAEGAEAFF
v_call: TRBV7-2; d_call: .; j_call: TRBJ1-5; clone_size: once; cdr3_nt: TGTGCCAGCAGGTTACAGGGAAATCAGCCCCAGCATTTT; cdr3_aa: CASRLQGNQPQHF
v_call: TRBV7-9; d_call: .; j_call: TRBJ2-1; clone_size: .; cdr3_nt: TGTGCCAGCAGCTTAGAGGCCCCCGAGGAGTTCTTC; cdr3_aa: CASSLEAPEEFF
v_call: TRBV9; d_call: TRBD2; j_call: TRBJ2-1; clone_size: .; cdr3_nt: TGTGCCAGCAGCGTCGGACGAGCGGGAGGGTCCTACAATGAGCAGTTCTTC; cdr3_aa: CASSVGRAGGSYNEQFF
v_call: TRBV7-9; d_call: TRBD1; j_call: TRBJ2-3; clone_size: .; cdr3_nt: TGTGCCAGCAGCTTCGGGGACAGAGGCCGATCCACAGATACGCAGTATTTT; cdr3_aa: CASSFGDRGRSTDTQYF
v_call: TRBV7-8; d_call: TRBD2; j_call: TRBJ2-2; clone_size: .; cdr3_nt: TGTGCCAGCAGCCCTAGGCCGATAGCGGGAGGGAGCACCGGGGAGCTGTTTTTT; cdr3_aa: CASSPRPIAGGSTGELFF
v_call: TRBV5-1; d_call: TRBD1; j_call: TRBJ1-4; clone_size: .; cdr3_nt: TGCGCCAGCAGCTCCGACAGGGATCGGAGTGAAAAACTGTTTTTT; cdr3_aa: CASSSDRDRSEKLFF
v_call: TRBV7-3; d_call: .; j_call: TRBJ2-1; clone_size: .; cdr3_nt: TGTGCCAGCAGCTTGGCGGACGGGCTAGGCGGGAATGAGCAGTTCTTC; cdr3_aa: CASSLADGLGGNEQFF
v_call: TRBV6-6; d_call: TRBD1; j_call: TRBJ2-7; clone_size: once; cdr3_nt: TGTGCCAGCAGTCCCGGGGCAGGGGGCCACGAGCAGTACTTC; cdr3_aa: CASSPGAGGHEQYF
v_call: TRBV5-5; d_call: TRBD2; j_call: TRBJ2-1; clone_size: .; cdr3_nt: TGTGCCAGCAGCTTTTCGGGGGACACCGGGACTAGCTACCCCAATGAGCAGTTCTTC; cdr3_aa: CASSFSGDTGTSYPNEQFF
v_call: TRBV13; d_call: TRBD1; j_call: TRBJ1-5; clone_size: .; cdr3_nt: TGTGCCAGCAGCCAGAGGACAGGTTATAGCAATCAGCCCCAGCATTTT; cdr3_aa: CASSQRTGYSNQPQHF
v_call: TRBV18; d_call: TRBD2; j_call: TRBJ2-7; clone_size: .; cdr3_nt: TGTGCCAGCTCACCACCCCTTCTAGCGGGCTCCTACGAGCAGTACTTC; cdr3_aa: CASSPPLLAGSYEQYF
v_call: TRBV5-1; d_call: TRBD1; j_call: TRBJ2-7; clone_size: .; cdr3_nt: TGCGCCAGCAGCTTGGCTGTTTCCGGGACAGGGGGCGACGAGCAGTACTTC; cdr3_aa: CASSLAVSGTGGDEQYF
v_call: TRBV5-1; d_call: .; j_call: TRBJ2-7; clone_size: .; cdr3_nt: TGCGCCAGCGGATCCAACTACGGGGACATAGGCTACGAGCAGTACTTC; cdr3_aa: CASGSNYGDIGYEQYF
v_call: TRBV2; d_call: .; j_call: TRBJ2-2; clone_size: .; cdr3_nt: TGTGCCAGCAGGCCGGGACACCTAACAGTGACCGGGGAGCTGTTTTTT; cdr3_aa: CASRPGHLTVTGELFF
v_call: TRBV7-9; d_call: TRBD2; j_call: TRBJ2-7; clone_size: once; cdr3_nt: TGTGCCAGCAGCCCCCGGGGGGAGGGACGGGACGAGCAGTACTTC; cdr3_aa: CASSPRGEGRDEQYF
v_call: TRBV6-5; d_call: .; j_call: TRBJ1-5; clone_size: .; cdr3_nt: TGTGCCAGCAGCTACAGCAGCAATCAGCCCCAGCATTTT; cdr3_aa: CASSYSSNQPQHF
v_call: TRBV19; d_call: .; j_call: TRBJ2-7; clone_size: few; cdr3_nt: TGTGCCAGTAGTATGAAGCCTGCGTCCTACGAGCAGTACTTC; cdr3_aa: CASSMKPASYEQYF
v_call: TRBV7-2; d_call: TRBD2; j_call: TRBJ2-3; clone_size: .; cdr3_nt: TGTGCCAGCAGGCGGAGTAGACTAGCGGGGAAGGGTACAGATACGCAGTATTTT; cdr3_aa: CASRRSRLAGKGTDTQYF
v_call: TRBV5-1; d_call: TRBD1; j_call: TRBJ1-1; clone_size: few; cdr3_nt: TGCGCCAGCAGCTTGGAGTTTACAGGGGGGAGCGGCAAGAGGACTGAAGCTTTCTTT; cdr3_aa: CASSLEFTGGSGKRTEAFF
v_call: TRBV6-5; d_call: TRBD1; j_call: TRBJ1-1; clone_size: .; cdr3_nt: TGTGCCAGCAGTGGACAGGGTCCGTCCACTGAAGCTTTCTTT; cdr3_aa: CASSGQGPSTEAFF
v_call: TRBV4-1; d_call: TRBD2; j_call: TRBJ2-7; clone_size: .; cdr3_nt: TGCGCCAGCAGCCCCACGGGGGGGTCGAGGTACGAGCAGTACTTC; cdr3_aa: CASSPTGGSRYEQYF
v_call: TRBV11-1; d_call: TRBD1; j_call: TRBJ1-2; clone_size: .; cdr3_nt: TGTGCCAGCAGCAGACAGGGAGAGGGCTACACCTTC; cdr3_aa: CASSRQGEGYTF
v_call: TRBV12-5; d_call: .; j_call: TRBJ1-1; clone_size: .; cdr3_nt: TGTGCTAGTGGCAAGTTCCCGACAGTTTTTGAAGTTTTCTTT; cdr3_aa: CASGKFPTVFEVFF
v_call: TRBV6-5; d_call: .; j_call: TRBJ1-2; clone_size: .; cdr3_nt: TGTGCCAGCCAAACAGCTAACTATGGCTACACCTTC; cdr3_aa: CASQTANYGYTF
v_call: TRBV28; d_call: TRBD1; j_call: TRBJ1-1; clone_size: .; cdr3_nt: TGTGCCAGCAGTGATTATGACAGGGGGAACACTGAAGCTTTCTTT; cdr3_aa: CASSDYDRGNTEAFF
v_call: TRBV29-1; d_call: .; j_call: TRBJ1-2; clone_size: .; cdr3_nt: TGCAGCGTCGGCGGGACCGCTAACTATGGCTACACCTTC; cdr3_aa: CSVGGTANYGYTF
v_call: TRBV6-1; d_call: .; j_call: TRBJ1-2; clone_size: once; cdr3_nt: TGTGCCAGCAGTGAAGAAAGGGACACTTACCCGGGGGGCTATGGCTACACCTTC; cdr3_aa: CASSEERDTYPGGYGYTF
v_call: TRBV6-6; d_call: .; j_call: TRBJ2-1; clone_size: .; cdr3_nt: TGTGCCAGCAACACCGGGACACCCGCCTACAATGAGCAGTTCTTC; cdr3_aa: CASNTGTPAYNEQFF
v_call: TRBV7-2; d_call: .; j_call: TRBJ1-2; clone_size: .; cdr3_nt: TGTGCCAGCAGCTTAACCCGGGGAACAGCGGGTGGCTACACCTTC; cdr3_aa: CASSLTRGTAGGYTF
v_call: TRBV2; d_call: TRBD2; j_call: TRBJ2-1; clone_size: .; cdr3_nt: TGTGCCAGCAGGGAGGGAGGGCCAGGTGAGCAGTTCTTC; cdr3_aa: CASREGGPGEQFF
v_call: TRBV7-3; d_call: TRBD1; j_call: TRBJ1-1; clone_size: .; cdr3_nt: TGTGCCAGCAGCTTATCCCCACAGGGGACTGAAGCTTTCTTT; cdr3_aa: CASSLSPQGTEAFF
v_call: TRBV6-1; d_call: .; j_call: TRBJ2-3; clone_size: .; cdr3_nt: TGTGCCAACGGGGACACCGGCACAGATACGCAGTATTTT; cdr3_aa: CANGDTGTDTQYF
v_call: TRBV6-1; d_call: TRBD2; j_call: TRBJ2-1; clone_size: .; cdr3_nt: TGTGCCAGCAGTGATCGGACTAGCTCCAGTATTAATGAGCAGTTCTTC; cdr3_aa: CASSDRTSSSINEQFF
v_call: TRBV10-3; d_call: TRBD2; j_call: TRBJ2-3; clone_size: .; cdr3_nt: TGTGCCATCAGTGAGCTGCTAGCGGGAACCACAGATACGCAGTATTTT; cdr3_aa: CAISELLAGTTDTQYF
v_call: TRBV9; d_call: TRBD1; j_call: TRBJ1-3; clone_size: .; cdr3_nt: TGTGCCAGCAGCGCGCGAGGGGGACAGGGGACGTTCAGCTCTGGAAACACCATATATTTT; cdr3_aa: CASSARGGQGTFSSGNTIYF
v_call: TRBV6-1; d_call: TRBD1; j_call: TRBJ1-5; clone_size: .; cdr3_nt: TGTGCCAGCAAGCAGGGGGCCATCGGGTTTGAGCCCCAGCATTTT; cdr3_aa: CASKQGAIGFEPQHF
v_call: TRBV28; d_call: .; j_call: TRBJ1-2; clone_size: .; cdr3_nt: TGTGCCAGCAGTTGGACAAACTATGGCTACACCTTC; cdr3_aa: CASSWTNYGYTF
v_call: TRBV4-1; d_call: .; j_call: TRBJ2-3; clone_size: .; cdr3_nt: TGCGCCAGCAGCCGCCCGGAGGGAATAAGCACAGATACGCAGTATTTT; cdr3_aa: CASSRPEGISTDTQYF
v_call: TRBV27; d_call: .; j_call: TRBJ2-5; clone_size: .; cdr3_nt: TGTGCCAGCAGTCCAGGCAGGGATCCTCGTTGGGAGACCCAGTACTTC; cdr3_aa: CASSPGRDPRWETQYF
v_call: TRBV18; d_call: TRBD1; j_call: TRBJ2-2; clone_size: .; cdr3_nt: TGTGCCAGCTCACCTGGGACAGGGCGAAGCGGGGAGCTGTTTTTT; cdr3_aa: CASSPGTGRSGELFF
v_call: TRBV28; d_call: TRBD2; j_call: TRBJ2-2; clone_size: .; cdr3_nt: TGTGCCAGCAGTTGGTCTGTCACTAGCGGGGGCCTGAACACCGGGGAGCTGTTTTTT; cdr3_aa: CASSWSVTSGGLNTGELFF
v_call: TRBV19; d_call: .; j_call: TRBJ1-1; clone_size: .; cdr3_nt: TGTGCCAGTAGTAGTCTGAGGACAGTGAACACTGAAGCTTTCTTT; cdr3_aa: CASSSLRTVNTEAFF
v_call: TRBV21-1; d_call: .; j_call: TRBJ2-1; clone_size: .; cdr3_nt: TGTGCCAGCAGCAAACTGCCAGGGACTAGCGGGAGGGTAGGCTCCTACAATGAGCAGTTCTTC; cdr3_aa: CASSKLPGTSGRVGSYNEQFF
v_call: TRBV7-2; d_call: TRBD1; j_call: TRBJ1-3; clone_size: .; cdr3_nt: TGTGCCAGCAGCTTATCGCAGGGGGACTCTGGAAACACCATATATTTT; cdr3_aa: CASSLSQGDSGNTIYF